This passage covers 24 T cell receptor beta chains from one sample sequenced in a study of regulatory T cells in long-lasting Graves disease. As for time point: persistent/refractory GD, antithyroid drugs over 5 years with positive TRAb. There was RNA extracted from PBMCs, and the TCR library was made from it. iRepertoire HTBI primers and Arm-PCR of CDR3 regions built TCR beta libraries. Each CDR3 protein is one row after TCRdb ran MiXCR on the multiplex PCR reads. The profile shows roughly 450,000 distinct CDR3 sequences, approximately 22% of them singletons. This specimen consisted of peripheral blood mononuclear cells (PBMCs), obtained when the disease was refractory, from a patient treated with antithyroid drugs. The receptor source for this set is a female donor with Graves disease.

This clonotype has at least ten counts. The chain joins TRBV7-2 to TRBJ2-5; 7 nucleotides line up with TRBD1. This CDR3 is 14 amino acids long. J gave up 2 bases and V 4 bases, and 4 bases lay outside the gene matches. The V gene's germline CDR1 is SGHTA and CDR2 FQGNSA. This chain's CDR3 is CASSSTGKQETQYF. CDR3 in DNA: TGTGCCAGCAGCTCGACAGGGAAACAAGAGACCCAGTACTTC. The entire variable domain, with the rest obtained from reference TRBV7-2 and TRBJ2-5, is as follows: GAGVSQSPSNKVTEKGKDVELRCDPISGHTALYWYRQSLGQGLEFLIYFQGNSAPDKSGLPSDRFSAERTGGSVSTLTIQRTQQEDSAVYLCASSSTGKQETQYFGPGTRLLVL.

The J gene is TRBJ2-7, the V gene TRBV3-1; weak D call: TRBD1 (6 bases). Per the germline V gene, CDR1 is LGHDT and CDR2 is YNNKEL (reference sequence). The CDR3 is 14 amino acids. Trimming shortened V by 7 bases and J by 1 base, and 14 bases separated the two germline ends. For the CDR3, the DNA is TGTGCCAGCACGCGTACAGGGCGATCCTACGAGCAGTACTTC. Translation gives CASTRTGRSYEQYF.

DNA for the CDR3: TGCGCCAGCAGCCAAGATCCCCAGCCAGGGCGGAAGGGCTACACCTTC. Protein product: CASSQDPQPGRKGYTF. The V and J genes are TRBV4-1 and TRBJ1-2; D may be TRBD1 (5 bases). V gave up 0 bases and J gave up 8 bases, with 19 bases separating them. The CDR3 contains 16 residues. Germline V gene data show CDR1 as MGHRA and CDR2 as YSYEKL.

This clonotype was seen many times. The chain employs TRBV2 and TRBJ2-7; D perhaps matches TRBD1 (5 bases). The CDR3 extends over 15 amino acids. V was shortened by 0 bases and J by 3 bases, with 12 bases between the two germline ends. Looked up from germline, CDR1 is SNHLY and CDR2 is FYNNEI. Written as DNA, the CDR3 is TGTGCCAGCAGTGAAGCGGCCAGGGATAACTACGAGCAGTACTTC. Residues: CASSEAARDNYEQYF. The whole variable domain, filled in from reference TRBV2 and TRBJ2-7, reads EPEVTQTPSHQVTQMGQEVILRCVPISNHLYFYWYRQILGQKVEFLVSFYNNEISEKSEIFDDQFSVERPDGSNFTLKIRSTKLEDSAMYFCASSEAARDNYEQYFGPGTRLTVT.

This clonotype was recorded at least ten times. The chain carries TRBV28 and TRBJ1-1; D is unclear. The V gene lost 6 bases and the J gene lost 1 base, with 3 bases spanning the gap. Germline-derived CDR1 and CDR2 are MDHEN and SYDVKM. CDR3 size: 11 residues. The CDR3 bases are TGTGCCAGCAGCCAGAACACTGAAGCTTTCTTT. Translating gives CASSQNTEAFF.

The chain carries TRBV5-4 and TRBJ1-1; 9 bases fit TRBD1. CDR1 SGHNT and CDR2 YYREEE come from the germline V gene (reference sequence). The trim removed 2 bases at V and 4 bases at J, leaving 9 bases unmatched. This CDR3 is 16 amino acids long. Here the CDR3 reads CASSFSGTGIRTEAFF. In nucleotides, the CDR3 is TGTGCCAGCAGCTTTTCCGGGACAGGGATTCGCACTGAAGCTTTCTTT.

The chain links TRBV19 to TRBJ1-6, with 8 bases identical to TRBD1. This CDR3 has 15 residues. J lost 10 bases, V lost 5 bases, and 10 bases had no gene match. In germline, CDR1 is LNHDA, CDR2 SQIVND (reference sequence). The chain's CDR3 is CASSPTHRGESPLHF. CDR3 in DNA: TGTGCCAGTAGTCCGACCCACAGGGGGGAGTCACCCCTCCACTTT. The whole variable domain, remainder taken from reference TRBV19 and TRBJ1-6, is DGGITQSPKYLFRKEGQNVTLSCEQNLNHDAMYWYRQDPGQGLRLIYYSQIVNDFQKGDIAEGYSVSREKKESFPLTVTSAQKNPTAFYLCASSPTHRGESPLHFGNGTRLTVT.

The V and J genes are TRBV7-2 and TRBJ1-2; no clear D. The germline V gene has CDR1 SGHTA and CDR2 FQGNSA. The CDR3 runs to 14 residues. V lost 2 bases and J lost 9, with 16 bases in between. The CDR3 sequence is CASSLSQDALSYTF. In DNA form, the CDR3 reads TGTGCCAGCAGCTTAAGTCAGGACGCGTTAAGCTACACCTTC. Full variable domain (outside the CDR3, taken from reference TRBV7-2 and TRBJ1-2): GAGVSQSPSNKVTEKGKDVELRCDPISGHTALYWYRQSLGQGLEFLIYFQGNSAPDKSGLPSDRFSAERTGGSVSTLTIQRTQQEDSAVYLCASSLSQDALSYTFGSGTRLTVV.

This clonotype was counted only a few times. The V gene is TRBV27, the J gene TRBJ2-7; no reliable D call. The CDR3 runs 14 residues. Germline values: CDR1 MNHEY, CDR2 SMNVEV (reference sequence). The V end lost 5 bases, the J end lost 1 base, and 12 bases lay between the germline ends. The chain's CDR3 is CASSTALSSYEQYF. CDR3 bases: TGTGCCAGCAGTACAGCGCTGTCGTCCTACGAGCAGTACTTC.

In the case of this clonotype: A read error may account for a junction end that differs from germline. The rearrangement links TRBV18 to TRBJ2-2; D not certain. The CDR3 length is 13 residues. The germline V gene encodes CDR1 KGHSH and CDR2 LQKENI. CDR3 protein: CASSSPYSGELFF. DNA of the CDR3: TGTGCCAGCTCATCACCGTACAGCGGGGAGCTGTTTTTT.

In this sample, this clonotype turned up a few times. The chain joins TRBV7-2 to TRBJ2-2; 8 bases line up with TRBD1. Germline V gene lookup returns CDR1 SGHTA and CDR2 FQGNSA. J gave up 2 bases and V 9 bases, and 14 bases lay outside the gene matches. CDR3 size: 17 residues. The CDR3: CASSSTGTGDNTGELFF. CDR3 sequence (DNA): TGTGCCAGTTCCTCGACCGGGACAGGAGACAACACCGGGGAGCTGTTTTTT.

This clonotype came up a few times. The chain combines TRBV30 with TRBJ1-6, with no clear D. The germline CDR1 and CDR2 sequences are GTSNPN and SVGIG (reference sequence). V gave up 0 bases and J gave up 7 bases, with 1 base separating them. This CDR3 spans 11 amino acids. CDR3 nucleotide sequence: TGTGCCTGGAGTGTAAATTCACCCCTCCACTTT. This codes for CAWSVNSPLHF.

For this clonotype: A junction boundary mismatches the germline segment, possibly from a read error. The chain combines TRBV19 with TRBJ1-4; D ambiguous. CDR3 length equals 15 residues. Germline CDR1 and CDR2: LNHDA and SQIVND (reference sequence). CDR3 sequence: CTSSSTAATNEKLFF. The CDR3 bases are TGTACCAGTAGTTCAACGGCAGCAACTAATGAAAAACTGTTTTTT.

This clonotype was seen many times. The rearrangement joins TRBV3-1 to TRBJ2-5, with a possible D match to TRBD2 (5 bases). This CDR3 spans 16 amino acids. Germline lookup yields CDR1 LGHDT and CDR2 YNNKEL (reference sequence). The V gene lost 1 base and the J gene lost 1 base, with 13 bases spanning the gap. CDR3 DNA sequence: TGTGCCAGCAGCCAAGCGAGGTTAGCGTTCCAAGAGACCCAGTACTTC. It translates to CASSQARLAFQETQYF.

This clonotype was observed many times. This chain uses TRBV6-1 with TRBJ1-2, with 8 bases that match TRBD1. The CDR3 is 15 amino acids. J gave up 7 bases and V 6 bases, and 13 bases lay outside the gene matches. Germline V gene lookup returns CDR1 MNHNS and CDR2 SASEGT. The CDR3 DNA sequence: TGTGCCAGCAGCCCGACAGGGGTAGGTGGAATTGGCTACACCTTC. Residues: CASSPTGVGGIGYTF.

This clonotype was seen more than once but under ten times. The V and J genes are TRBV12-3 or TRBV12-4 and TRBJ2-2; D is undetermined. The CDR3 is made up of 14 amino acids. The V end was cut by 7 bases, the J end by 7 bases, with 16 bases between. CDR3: CASIRNLGVGELFF. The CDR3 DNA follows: TGTGCCAGCATCCGGAATTTAGGTGTCGGGGAGCTGTTTTTT.

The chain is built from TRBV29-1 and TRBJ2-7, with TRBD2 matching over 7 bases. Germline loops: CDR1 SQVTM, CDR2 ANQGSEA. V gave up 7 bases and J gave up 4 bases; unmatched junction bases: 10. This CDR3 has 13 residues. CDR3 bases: TGCAGCGCCCAACCTGTCGGGGGGTACGAGCAGTACTTC. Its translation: CSAQPVGGYEQYF.

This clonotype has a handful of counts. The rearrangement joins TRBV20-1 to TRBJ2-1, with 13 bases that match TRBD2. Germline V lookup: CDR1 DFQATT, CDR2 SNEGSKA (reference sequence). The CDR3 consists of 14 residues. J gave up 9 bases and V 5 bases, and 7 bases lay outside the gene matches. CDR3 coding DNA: TGCAGTGCTTCCCGGACTAGCGGGAGAGGTGAGCAGTTCTTC. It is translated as CSASRTSGRGEQFF.

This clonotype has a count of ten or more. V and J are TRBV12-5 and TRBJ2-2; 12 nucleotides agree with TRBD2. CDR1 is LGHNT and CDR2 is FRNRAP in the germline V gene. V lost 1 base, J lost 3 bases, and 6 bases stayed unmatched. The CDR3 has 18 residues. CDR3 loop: CASGLGLAGVFDTGELFF. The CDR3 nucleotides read TGTGCTAGTGGTTTGGGACTAGCGGGAGTATTCGACACCGGGGAGCTGTTTTTT. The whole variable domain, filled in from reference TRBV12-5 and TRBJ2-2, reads DARVTQTPRHKVTEMGQEVTMRCQPILGHNTVFWYRQTMMQGLELLAYFRNRAPLDDSGMPKDRFSAEMPDATLATLKIQPSEPRDSAVYFCASGLGLAGVFDTGELFFGEGSRLTVL.

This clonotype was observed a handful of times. The CDR3 DNA sequence: TGTGCCAGCAGGCCAAGTGGGGGAGACGGCTACACCTTC. This sequence encodes CASRPSGGDGYTF. The V call is TRBV6-1, the J call TRBJ1-2, with a weak D call TRBD1 (5 bases). The V gene lost 6 bases and the J gene lost 8 bases, with 16 bases spanning the gap. Germline-derived CDR1 and CDR2 are MNHNS and SASEGT. The CDR3 sequence is 13 residues long.

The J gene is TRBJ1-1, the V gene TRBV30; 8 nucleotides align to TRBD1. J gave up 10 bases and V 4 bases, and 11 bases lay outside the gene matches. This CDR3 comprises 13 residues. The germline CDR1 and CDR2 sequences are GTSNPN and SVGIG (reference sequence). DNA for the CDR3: TGTGCCTGGAACCGACAGGGGCCGCGTCCAGCTTTCTTT. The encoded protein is CAWNRQGPRPAFF.

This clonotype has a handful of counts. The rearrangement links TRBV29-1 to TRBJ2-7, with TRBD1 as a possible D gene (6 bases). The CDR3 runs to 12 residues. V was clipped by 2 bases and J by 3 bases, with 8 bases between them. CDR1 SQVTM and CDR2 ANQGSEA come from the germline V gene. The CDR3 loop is CSVERGNYEQYF. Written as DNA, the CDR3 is TGCAGCGTTGAAAGGGGGAACTACGAGCAGTACTTC.

The CDR3 loop is CASSQGPNNEKLFF. DNA of the CDR3: TGCGCCAGCAGCCAAGGACCGAATAATGAAAAACTGTTTTTT. The J gene is TRBJ1-4, the V gene TRBV4-3; D remains ambiguous. Germline V gene sequence: CDR1 LGHNA, CDR2 YSLEER. V lost 1 base and J lost 4, with 7 bases in between. This CDR3 has 14 residues.

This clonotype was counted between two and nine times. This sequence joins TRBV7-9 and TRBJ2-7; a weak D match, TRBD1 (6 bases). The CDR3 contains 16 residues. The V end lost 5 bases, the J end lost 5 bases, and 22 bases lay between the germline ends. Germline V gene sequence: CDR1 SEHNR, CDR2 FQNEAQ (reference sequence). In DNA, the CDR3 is TGTGCCAGCAGCAGACAGGACAGCGCTCTCCCTCACGAGCAGTACTTC. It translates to CASSRQDSALPHEQYF.